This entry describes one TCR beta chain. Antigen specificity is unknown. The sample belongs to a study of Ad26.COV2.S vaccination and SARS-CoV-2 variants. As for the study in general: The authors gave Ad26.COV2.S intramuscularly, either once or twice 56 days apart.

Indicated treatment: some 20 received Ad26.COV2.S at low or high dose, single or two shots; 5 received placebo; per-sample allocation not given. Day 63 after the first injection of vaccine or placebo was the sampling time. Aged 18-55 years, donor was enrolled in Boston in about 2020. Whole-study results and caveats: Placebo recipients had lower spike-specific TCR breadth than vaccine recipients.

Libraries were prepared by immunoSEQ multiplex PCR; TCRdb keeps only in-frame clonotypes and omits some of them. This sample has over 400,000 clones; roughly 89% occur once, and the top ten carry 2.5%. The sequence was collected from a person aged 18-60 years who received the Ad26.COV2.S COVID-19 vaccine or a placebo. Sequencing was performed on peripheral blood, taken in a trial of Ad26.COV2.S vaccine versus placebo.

The CDR3 nucleotides are TGCGCCAGCAGCTTGGGTAGCCTGGCAGGATCAGAGACCCAGTACTTC. Its translation is CASSLGSLAGSETQYF. J is TRBJ2-5 and V is TRBV5-1; D gene ambiguous. The V and J ends lost 0 bases and 4 bases respectively, with 16 bases between them. This CDR3 region has 16 residues. CDR1 and CDR2 (germline): SGHRS, YFSETQ.